The next 12 T cell receptor beta chains were all read from a single sample in a study of blood T cell repertoires in COVID-19. This table comes from immunoSEQ multiplex PCR, and its TCRdb copy is limited to in-frame clones, with some not included. Of more than 200,000 clones listed, 75% to 90% are singletons. Sample: peripheral blood. The receptor source for this set is a man aged 25-40 years with COVID-19, enrolled during active disease.

This chain links TRBV28 with TRBJ1-6; 9 positions agree with TRBD1. This CDR3 contains 16 residues. Germline assignment: CDR1 MDHEN and CDR2 SYDVKM. The V and J ends lost 6 bases and 11 bases, in that order; junction bases with no gene match: 14. Here the CDR3 DNA reads TGTGCCAGCAGACCCGGCCACAGGGGGCGCGGGACACCCCTCCACTTT. Its translation: CASRPGHRGRGTPLHF.

This clone has only a few counts. CDR3 loop: CASSFGGSPFYEQYF. Written as DNA, the CDR3 is TGTGCCAGCAGTTTTGGCGGGTCCCCATTCTACGAGCAGTACTTC. The rearrangement uses TRBV27 and TRBJ2-7; possibly TRBD2 for D (5 bases). The CDR3 covers 15 residues. V lost 3 bases, J lost 3 bases, and 15 bases lay in between. The germline V gene encodes CDR1 MNHEY and CDR2 SMNVEV (reference sequence).

The rearrangement uses TRBV4-1 and TRBJ1-6; TRBD1 matches 8 bases. The CDR3 runs 15 residues. Germline lookup yields CDR1 MGHRA and CDR2 YSYEKL. V shed 0 bases, J shed 9 bases, and the junction held 4 bases outside the gene matches. The CDR3 DNA follows: TGCGCCAGCAGCCAAGACGGACAGGGTGTTTCACCCCTCCACTTT. Protein: CASSQDGQGVSPLHF.

The V gene is TRBV7-2, the J gene TRBJ1-1; 8 bases agree with TRBD1. The CDR3 is 13 residues long. The germline V gene has CDR1 SGHTA and CDR2 FQGNSA. Trimming took 5 bases from V and 4 from J; bases not matched to a gene: 3. The CDR3 loop is CASSPQGATEAFF. The DNA of the CDR3 is TGTGCCAGCAGCCCCCAGGGGGCCACTGAAGCTTTCTTT.

The chain links TRBV4-2 to TRBJ2-3; D is unclear. From germline, CDR1 is LGHNA and CDR2 YNFKEQ. Trimming pared 0 bases from V and 2 bases from J, leaving 12 bases between. The CDR3 extends over 16 amino acids. CDR3 residues: CASSQDTGFFTDTQYF. CDR3 nucleotide sequence: TGTGCCAGCAGCCAAGATACGGGTTTTTTCACAGATACGCAGTATTTT.

The genes are TRBV19 and TRBJ1-4; D is unclear. The germline CDR1 and CDR2 sequences are LNHDA and SQIVND (reference sequence). V was trimmed by 6 bases and J by 3 bases, leaving 17 bases between them. This CDR3 contains 16 residues. CDR3 region: CASRHNYSPANEKLFF. In nucleotides, the CDR3 is TGTGCCAGTAGACACAATTATTCTCCAGCTAATGAAAAACTGTTTTTT.

This clone was counted between two and nine times. The V gene is TRBV19, the J gene TRBJ1-3; D unresolved. Germline lookup yields CDR1 LNHDA and CDR2 SQIVND (reference sequence). The CDR3 length is 11 residues. Trimming cost V 5 bases and J 9 bases, with 8 bases left between them. CDR3 DNA: TGTGCCAGTAGTTCTCCGGGCACCATATATTTT. Amino acid sequence: CASSSPGTIYF.

This clone turned up a few times. The rearrangement links TRBV6-4 to TRBJ2-3; 9 bases are shared with TRBD2. The CDR3 has 14 residues. V was clipped by 3 bases and J by 4 bases; unmatched bases: 2. From germline, CDR1 is MRHNA and CDR2 SNTAGT. Written as DNA, the CDR3 is TGTGCCAGCAGTGATGGCGGGGGGGCAGATACGCAGTATTTT. Translating it yields CASSDGGGADTQYF.

This chain joins TRBV7-9 and TRBJ1-2; tentatively, D is TRBD1 (5 bases). The CDR3 is 13 amino acids. Germline CDR1 and CDR2: SEHNR and FQNEAQ (reference sequence). With 4 bases removed from V and 4 bases from J, the gap between germline ends came to 10 bases. CDR3 DNA: TGTGCCAGCAGCTCGACAGTTCTCTATGGCTACACCTTC. Its translation: CASSSTVLYGYTF.

The V and J genes are TRBV9 and TRBJ2-3, with 15 positions matching TRBD2. This CDR3 is built from 17 residues. CDR1 SGDLS and CDR2 YYNGEE come from the germline V gene. The V segment lost 3 bases and the J segment 6 bases; nucleotides outside the gene matches: 8. The CDR3 is CASSARTSGGARDTQYF. The CDR3 DNA reads TGTGCCAGCAGCGCGCGGACTAGCGGGGGGGCCAGGGATACGCAGTATTTT.

The chain employs TRBV10-3 and TRBJ1-1; TRBD1 agrees at 7 bases. The V gene's germline CDR1 is ENHRY and CDR2 SYGVKD. Trimming at V came to 3 bases and at J to 4 bases, leaving 5 bases not matched to a gene. The CDR3 runs to 14 residues. This CDR3 reads CAISEGTVRTEAFF. The CDR3 region has the DNA TGTGCCATCAGTGAAGGGACAGTCCGCACTGAAGCTTTCTTT.

The chain joins TRBV28 to TRBJ2-2, with a possible D match to TRBD1 (6 bases). The germline CDR1 and CDR2 sequences are MDHEN and SYDVKM. CDR3 length: 15 amino acids. Trimming shortened V by 5 bases and J by 7 bases, and 17 bases separated the two germline ends. CDR3 in amino acids: CASSQRQVLVGELFF. The CDR3 region has the DNA TGTGCCAGCAGTCAACGACAGGTACTCGTCGGGGAGCTGTTTTTT.